The 5 T cell receptor beta chains listed next were all sequenced from one sample in a study of blood T cell repertoires in COVID-19. Clones were read by immunoSEQ multiplex PCR, and TCRdb kept only the in-frame ones, dropping some. This sample carries 310,000 or so clones, around four fifths of them seen once, and the ten largest clones take 1% to 1.5%. Material for sequencing was peripheral blood. Receptors were obtained from a woman in her forties or fifties with acute or convalescent COVID-19.

The V and J genes are TRBV7-2 and TRBJ1-6; 11 bases are shared with TRBD1. The J segment lost 7 bases and the V segment lost 3 bases, leaving 5 bases of the junction unmatched. The CDR3 loop spans 16 amino acids. Per germline, CDR1 SGHTA and CDR2 FQGNSA. The CDR3 reads CASSLAGTGGNSPLHF. The CDR3 coding sequence is TGTGCCAGCAGCTTGGCCGGGACAGGGGGGAATTCACCCCTCCACTTT.

This chain uses TRBV3-1 (or the pseudogene TRBV3-2) with TRBJ2-3; 12 nucleotides align to TRBD2. Trimming at V came to 4 bases and at J to 3 bases, leaving 5 bases not matched to a gene. Per the germline V gene, CDR1 is LGHDT and CDR2 is YNNKEL (reference sequence). The CDR3 runs 16 residues. In DNA, the CDR3 is TGTGCCAGCAGCCCTAGGACTAGCGGGGCAACAGATACGCAGTATTTT. Its protein product is CASSPRTSGATDTQYF.

The chain has TRBV28 and TRBJ2-6; the D gene is possibly TRBD1 (5 bases). The V end lost 3 bases, the J end lost 0 bases, and 15 bases lay between the germline ends. The CDR3 is 18 amino acids. The germline gives CDR1 MDHEN, CDR2 SYDVKM. CDR3 DNA sequence: TGTGCCAGCAGTTTCCAGGGTTTTATCCCCTCTGGGGCCAACGTCCTGACTTTC. Encoded protein: CASSFQGFIPSGANVLTF.

V gene TRBV29-1 combines with J gene TRBJ2-5, with TRBD1 matching 8 bases. The CDR3 spans 14 residues. Trimming cost V 6 bases and J 2 bases; bases outside gene matches: 8. Looked up from germline, CDR1 is SQVTM and CDR2 is ANQGSEA. The CDR3 protein is CSVEQGVSQETQYF. DNA for the CDR3: TGCAGCGTCGAACAGGGGGTTTCACAAGAGACCCAGTACTTC.

The rearrangement joins TRBV10-3 to TRBJ2-7; D is uncertain. CDR3 length: 13 amino acids. From germline, CDR1 is ENHRY and CDR2 SYGVKD. Trimming removed 0 bases from V and 3 bases from J, with 6 bases in between. The CDR3 spells CAISESRDYEQYF. CDR3 DNA sequence: TGTGCCATCAGTGAGTCTCGCGACTACGAGCAGTACTTC.